This T cell receptor beta chain comes out of a study of technical replicates of blood from a few donors (TCRdb year 2017). V and J lose 4 bases and 11 bases, and a span of 14 bases separates them. The germline V gene (reference sequence) provides CDR1 GTSNPN and CDR2 SVGIG. The CDR3 measures 12 amino acids from cysteine to phenylalanine. This entry keeps only the CDR3 DNA: 36 bases, framed from base 1. Concerning this clone itself: The specificity of this receptor is unknown. Base-call qualities are not available, and no considerably larger clone is one nucleotide away.

The library was made by the immunoSEQ multiplex PCR assay. TCRdb took over this immuneACCESS table, retaining in-frame rearrangements with V and J assigned. Such tables are incomplete; in checked studies, under half of the missing clones stem from an unresolved V gene, and the remainder is unexplained. This sample lists some 74,000 clones; about 95% were detected once. The ten largest make up roughly 0.24% of the sample. The sequenced sample consisted of T cells isolated from PBMCs. The sequence derives from a human donor in good health. The sequence joins TRBV30 to TRBJ1-4, with a tentative D gene TRBD1 over 6 matching bases. The CDR3: CAWTQGKAKLFF. DNA sequence: TGTGCCTGGACGCAGGGGAAGGCTAAACTGTTTTTT.